These 30 T cell receptor beta chains were all obtained from the same sample, sequenced in a study of blood T cell repertoires in COVID-19. Only in-frame clones appear in the TCRdb table, and some are missing; sequencing was by immunoSEQ multiplex PCR. The data contain roughly 98,000 clones, 85% of them singletons. The sample was peripheral blood. The source is a woman aged 65 to 85 with active or convalescent COVID-19.

This clone was seen a few times. The V call is TRBV4-2, the J call TRBJ1-2, with a possible D match to TRBD1 (5 bases). Deletions cut 0 bases from V and 2 bases from J, with 22 bases between. Germline CDR1 LGHNA, CDR2 YNFKEQ. This CDR3 has 19 amino acids. The CDR3 is CASSQDTPSGGLGNYGYTF. In DNA, the CDR3 is TGTGCCAGCAGCCAAGATACACCCTCGGGGGGGTTGGGGAACTATGGCTACACCTTC.

The gene calls are TRBV18 and TRBJ1-4, with 8 nucleotides matching TRBD1. Trimming cost V 3 bases and J 7 bases; bases outside gene matches: 4. The germline gives CDR1 KGHSH, CDR2 LQKENI. The CDR3 has 14 residues. The CDR3 DNA follows: TGTGCCAGCTCACCCGACAGGGGAGCTGAAAAACTGTTTTTT. Its protein product is CASSPDRGAEKLFF.

The gene calls are TRBV19 and TRBJ1-3; 7 bases are a match to TRBD1. The CDR3 loop spans 13 amino acids. With 7 bases clipped from V and 8 bases from J, the junction kept 8 bases outside the gene matches. In germline, CDR1 is LNHDA, CDR2 SQIVND (reference sequence). The CDR3 region is CASMPTGTHTIYF. The CDR3, as DNA: TGTGCCAGTATGCCGACAGGGACGCACACCATATATTTT.

The chain joins TRBV6-5 to TRBJ2-7; D possibly corresponds to TRBD1 (6 bases). This CDR3 has 15 amino acids. V was shortened by 6 bases and J by 0 bases, with 15 bases between the two germline ends. Germline V CDR1 and CDR2: MNHEY, SVGAGI. The CDR3 region is CASRRTGSSSYEQYF. CDR3 nucleotide sequence: TGTGCCAGCAGGCGAACAGGGTCGAGCTCCTACGAGCAGTACTTC.

The rearrangement links TRBV7-2 to TRBJ2-5, with 10 bases identical to TRBD1. V shed 10 bases and J 5 bases; nucleotides not matched to a gene: 10. The CDR3 extends over 14 amino acids. Germline V gene sequence: CDR1 SGHTA, CDR2 FQGNSA. The CDR3 protein is CATSPGQGWETQYF. The DNA of the CDR3 is TGTGCCACCTCGCCGGGACAGGGGTGGGAGACCCAGTACTTC.

The chain employs TRBV28 and TRBJ2-1; D may be TRBD2 (5 bases). The CDR3 is 14 residues long. V gave up 7 bases and J gave up 3 bases, with 13 bases separating them. Germline V gives CDR1 MDHEN, CDR2 SYDVKM. Here the CDR3 reads CASIPLGFYNEQFF. Here the CDR3 DNA reads TGTGCCAGCATCCCACTAGGTTTCTACAATGAGCAGTTCTTC.

The gene calls are TRBV7-2 and TRBJ1-5; weak D call: TRBD1 (6 bases). V was pared by 2 bases and J by 3 bases, with 11 bases between. CDR1 SGHTA and CDR2 FQGNSA come from the germline V gene. The length of the CDR3 is 15 residues. The CDR3 is CASSLYQGNNQPQHF. The DNA of the CDR3 is TGTGCCAGCAGCTTATATCAGGGGAACAATCAGCCCCAGCATTTT.

V usage is TRBV11-2 and J usage is TRBJ1-1; D might be TRBD1 (6 bases). Germline V gene sequence: CDR1 SGHAT, CDR2 FQNNGV. V dropped 5 bases and J dropped 5 bases, with 15 bases sitting between them. The CDR3 covers 14 residues. In nucleotides, the CDR3 is TGTGCCAGCAGCCTCGTACAGGGAGGGACTGAAGCTTTCTTT. Amino acid sequence: CASSLVQGGTEAFF.

The chain is built from TRBV7-2 and TRBJ1-3, with TRBD1 matching over 8 bases. With V trimmed by 5 bases and J by 2 bases, 5 bases remained unmatched. The CDR3 consists of 15 residues. The germline CDR1 and CDR2 sequences are SGHTA and FQGNSA. This CDR3 is CASSRDRPPGNTIYF. CDR3 sequence (DNA): TGTGCCAGCAGCCGGGACAGGCCACCTGGAAACACCATATATTTT.

The chain employs TRBV2 and TRBJ1-1; D is unclear. The CDR3 consists of 14 residues. V was pared by 5 bases and J by 0 bases, with 10 bases between. CDR1 SNHLY and CDR2 FYNNEI come from the germline V gene. As DNA, the CDR3 is TGTGCCAGCAGTATATGGCGGATGAACACTGAAGCTTTCTTT. Residues: CASSIWRMNTEAFF.

The chain is built from TRBV2 and TRBJ1-1; 8 bases line up with TRBD1. Germline V gives CDR1 SNHLY, CDR2 FYNNEI. Trimming cost V 5 bases and J 4 bases; bases outside gene matches: 9. CDR3 length: 15 residues. The CDR3 spells CASSRGQGMSTEAFF. The CDR3 nucleotides read TGTGCCAGCAGTCGAGGACAGGGAATGTCCACTGAAGCTTTCTTT.

The chain carries TRBV6-1 and TRBJ1-2; the D is unclear. Deletions cut 3 bases from V and 0 bases from J, with 2 bases between. Germline lookup yields CDR1 MNHNS and CDR2 SASEGT. The CDR3 is 12 amino acids. CDR3 loop: CASSDTNYGYTF. The CDR3, as DNA: TGTGCCAGCAGTGACACTAACTATGGCTACACCTTC.

This chain joins TRBV9 and TRBJ2-2; 8 bases map to TRBD1. After removal of 2 bases from V and 1 base from J, the junction contained 1 base not matched to a gene. The CDR3 consists of 15 residues. CDR1 and CDR2 from the germline V gene are SGDLS and YYNGEE. The CDR3: CASSVGTGNTGELFF. As DNA, the CDR3 is TGTGCCAGCAGCGTTGGGACAGGGAACACCGGGGAGCTGTTTTTT.

The chain recombines TRBV5-4 with TRBJ1-2, with a weak D call TRBD1 (6 bases). This CDR3 region has 13 residues. The germline V gene has CDR1 SGHNT and CDR2 YYREEE (reference sequence). V lost 3 bases and J 2 bases, leaving 8 bases between the germline ends. CDR3 in DNA: TGTGCCAGCAGCTCTGGACAGAACTATGGCTACACCTTC. Amino acid sequence: CASSSGQNYGYTF.

In this sample, this clone turned up a few times. The chain is built from TRBV24-1 and TRBJ2-2, with D perhaps matching TRBD2 (5 bases). Germline loops: CDR1 KGHDR, CDR2 SFDVKD. The V end was cut by 4 bases, the J end by 1 base, with 9 bases between. CDR3 length: 15 amino acids. The CDR3 spells CATSDPGKNTGELFF. The CDR3 nucleotides read TGTGCCACCAGTGACCCGGGGAAGAACACCGGGGAGCTGTTTTTT.

V usage is TRBV4-1 and J usage is TRBJ2-7; D possibly corresponds to TRBD1 (5 bases). CDR3 length: 14 residues. Per the germline V gene, CDR1 is MGHRA and CDR2 is YSYEKL. Trimming left V 1 base short and J 0 bases short, with 7 bases between. The CDR3 DNA reads TGCGCCAGCAGCCAAGGACAGAGCTCCTACGAGCAGTACTTC. Translation gives CASSQGQSSYEQYF.

The J gene is TRBJ2-7, the V gene TRBV5-1; 7 bases line up with TRBD1. The V gene's germline CDR1 is SGHRS and CDR2 YFSETQ. The CDR3 runs to 12 residues. V was pared by 2 bases and J by 4 bases, with 0 bases of the junction left unmatched. CDR3 in DNA: TGCGCCAGCAGCTTACAGGGGTACGAGCAGTACTTC. Its translation is CASSLQGYEQYF.

J is TRBJ1-1 and V is TRBV28; D ambiguous. Germline V gene data show CDR1 as MDHEN and CDR2 as SYDVKM. Trimming left V 9 bases short and J 4 bases short, with 18 bases between. The CDR3 covers 14 residues. The CDR3, as DNA: TGTGCCAGTCTCTTAGGAGGGTTGGTCACTGAAGCTTTCTTT. It codes for CASLLGGLVTEAFF.

The J gene is TRBJ1-2, the V gene TRBV4-3; TRBD1 might be the D (5 bases). This CDR3 region has 15 residues. V gave up 6 bases and J gave up 5 bases, with 19 bases separating them. Germline CDR1 and CDR2: LGHNA and YSLEER. The CDR3 loop reads CASSQTAVSPYGYTF. For the CDR3, the DNA is TGCGCCAGCAGTCAGACAGCAGTTTCTCCGTATGGCTACACCTTC.

This clone was seen only a few times. The V call is TRBV5-1, the J call TRBJ1-1; TRBD1 is a possible D gene (6 bases). Germline CDR1 reads SGHRS; CDR2 reads YFSETQ. Trimming removed 4 bases at V and 1 base at J, with 11 bases between. The CDR3 is made up of 14 amino acids. CDR3 in amino acids: CASSKSTGNTEAFF. The CDR3 DNA follows: TGCGCCAGCAGCAAGTCGACAGGGAACACTGAAGCTTTCTTT.

This rearrangement joins TRBV6-2 or TRBV6-3 to TRBJ1-6; 7 bases fit TRBD1. The trim removed 4 bases at V and 7 bases at J, leaving 10 bases unmatched. The CDR3 totals 16 residues. Germline CDR1 and CDR2: MNHEY and SVGEGT. CDR3 sequence: CASSSAFRDRNSPLHF. CDR3 nucleotides: TGTGCCAGCAGTTCCGCTTTCCGGGACAGAAATTCACCCCTCCACTTT.

The chain couples TRBV5-1 to TRBJ2-5; tentatively, D is TRBD1 (6 bases). Germline V gene data show CDR1 as SGHRS and CDR2 as YFSETQ. This CDR3 spans 16 amino acids. The V end lost 4 bases, the J end lost 2 bases, and 18 bases lay between the germline ends. CDR3 in amino acids: CASSLIPGQSQETQYF. CDR3 coding DNA: TGCGCCAGCAGCCTCATCCCCGGACAGAGTCAAGAGACCCAGTACTTC.

The chain links TRBV10-3 to TRBJ1-2; tentatively, D is TRBD1 (6 bases). The CDR3 length is 13 residues. V lost 7 bases to trimming and J lost 3 bases, with 12 bases between them. Germline V CDR1 and CDR2: ENHRY, SYGVKD. The CDR3 protein is CAINPTGYYGYTF. The DNA for the CDR3 is TGTGCCATCAATCCTACAGGGTACTATGGCTACACCTTC.

This sequence joins TRBV3-1 (or the pseudogene TRBV3-2) and TRBJ2-7; D ambiguous. Germline V gene data show CDR1 as LGHDT and CDR2 as YNNKEL (reference sequence). Trimming removed 3 bases at V and 0 bases at J, with 6 bases between. The CDR3 spans 13 residues. CDR3 sequence reads: CASSHHSSYEQYF. The CDR3 nucleotides are TGTGCCAGCAGCCACCACAGCTCCTACGAGCAGTACTTC.

The chain employs TRBV28 and TRBJ1-1; D possibly corresponds to TRBD1 (5 bases). This CDR3 has 11 amino acids. The V end lost 7 bases, the J end lost 5 bases, and 8 bases lay between the germline ends. The germline V gene has CDR1 MDHEN and CDR2 SYDVKM. The CDR3 protein is CASIRGTEAFF. CDR3 sequence (DNA): TGTGCCAGCATACGGGGGACTGAAGCTTTCTTT. Using reference TRBV28 and TRBJ1-1 for the parts outside the CDR3, the full variable domain is DVKVTQSSRYLVKRTGEKVFLECVQDMDHENMFWYRQDPGLGLRLIYFSYDVKMKEKGDIPEGYSVSREKKERFSLILESASTNQTSMYLCASIRGTEAFFGQGTRLTVV.

The chain has TRBV6-5 and TRBJ1-6; D not certain. Trimming took off 10 bases at V and 9 bases at J, with 16 bases between the two ends. Germline V gives CDR1 MNHEY, CDR2 SVGAGI. The CDR3 sequence is 13 residues long. The CDR3 DNA sequence: TGTGCCACCTCCAGACATCCAGGTTCACCCCTCCACTTT. It codes for CATSRHPGSPLHF.

This clone was found once. V and J are TRBV5-1 and TRBJ2-5; the match to TRBD2 covers 9 bases. V lost 0 bases, J lost 6 bases, and 9 bases stayed unmatched. The CDR3 has 16 amino acids. The germline gives CDR1 SGHRS, CDR2 YFSETQ. This chain's CDR3 is CASSLVAGGPDQTQYF. The CDR3 DNA reads as TGCGCCAGCAGCTTGGTGGCGGGGGGGCCGGACCAGACCCAGTACTTC.

This clone came up a few times. V is TRBV18 and J is TRBJ1-6; no reliable D call. Germline loops: CDR1 KGHSH, CDR2 LQKENI. V was shortened by 6 bases and J by 12 bases, with 12 bases between the two germline ends. This CDR3 has 12 amino acids. Here the CDR3 reads CASSSEVLPLHF. CDR3 in DNA: TGTGCCAGCTCTTCCGAGGTCCTACCCCTCCACTTT.

The chain links TRBV28 to TRBJ2-1; 14 nucleotides match TRBD2. With V trimmed by 7 bases and J by 0 bases, 8 bases remained unmatched. The CDR3 has 18 amino acids. The V gene's germline CDR1 is MDHEN and CDR2 SYDVKM. DNA of the CDR3: TGTGCCAGCAAGTGGACTAGCGGGGGGAGGAGCTCCTACAATGAGCAGTTCTTC. The encoded protein is CASKWTSGGRSSYNEQFF.

This sequence joins TRBV24-1 and TRBJ2-3; TRBD1 agrees at 8 bases. V lost 4 bases to trimming and J lost 0 bases; unmatched junction nucleotides: 2. This CDR3 comprises 15 residues. The germline V gene encodes CDR1 KGHDR and CDR2 SFDVKD. CDR3 in DNA: TGTGCCACCAGTGACAGACAGGGGAGCACAGATACGCAGTATTTT. Its translation: CATSDRQGSTDTQYF.